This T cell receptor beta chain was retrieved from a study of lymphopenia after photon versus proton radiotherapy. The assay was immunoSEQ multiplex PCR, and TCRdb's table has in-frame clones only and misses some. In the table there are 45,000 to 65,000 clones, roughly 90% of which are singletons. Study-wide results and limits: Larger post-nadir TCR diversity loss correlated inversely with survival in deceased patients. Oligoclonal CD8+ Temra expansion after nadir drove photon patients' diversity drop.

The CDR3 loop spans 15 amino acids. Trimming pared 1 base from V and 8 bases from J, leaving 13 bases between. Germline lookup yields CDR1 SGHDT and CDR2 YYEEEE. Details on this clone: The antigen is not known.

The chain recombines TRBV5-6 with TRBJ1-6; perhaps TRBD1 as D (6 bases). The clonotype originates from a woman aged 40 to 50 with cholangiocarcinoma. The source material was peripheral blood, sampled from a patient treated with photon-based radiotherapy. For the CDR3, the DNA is TGTGCCAGCAGCTTGCTAGACAGGAGATATTCACCCCTCCACTTT. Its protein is CASSLLDRRYSPLHF.